These T cell receptor beta chains were read from a single sample in a study of regulatory T cells in long-lasting Graves disease. TCRdb reprocessed the multiplex PCR reads via MiXCR and lists one record per CDR3 protein. This sample yields about 300,000 distinct CDR3 sequences, of which 15% to 20% are seen a single time; 35% to 45% belongs to the top ten. This material consisted of peripheral blood mononuclear cells (PBMCs), taken at new diagnosis, from a patient treated with antithyroid drugs. The receptors were sampled from a female donor with Graves disease. CDR3s include the opening cysteine and the closing phenylalanine or tryptophan. The D gene is left open where the match is weak. Expanded clones get a size class; other rows say once, few or many, or leave the size out.

v_call	clone_size	j_call	d_call	cdr3_aa	cdr3_nt
TRBV27	many	TRBJ1-2	-	CASSSRVGGYTF	TGTGCCAGCAGTTCCAGGGTTGGAGGCTACACCTTC
TRBV20-1	-	TRBJ2-7	TRBD2	CSAQSGGTYEQYF	TGCAGTGCTCAAAGCGGGGGTACCTACGAGCAGTACTTC
TRBV27	many	TRBJ2-5	TRBD2	CASSWTSDQTQYF	TGTGCCAGCAGTTGGACTAGCGATCAGACCCAGTACTTC
TRBV5-5	few	TRBJ1-6	TRBD1	CASSTRDRVRYNSPLHF	TGTGCCAGCAGCACCCGGGACAGGGTCCGGTATAATTCACCCCTCCACTTT
TRBV7-2	many	TRBJ2-2	TRBD2	CASSLIGMASGTGELFF	TGTGCCAGCAGCTTAATCGGGATGGCTAGCGGCACCGGGGAGCTGTTTTTT
TRBV6-2/TRBV6-3	-	TRBJ1-2	-	CASSYGAGKQGGYTF	TGTGCCAGCAGTTACGGGGCAGGGAAGCAGGGTGGCTACACCTTC
TRBV12-3/TRBV12-4	many	TRBJ1-3	-	CASSLEEFLSGNTIYF	TGTGCCAGCAGTTTGGAGGAGTTCCTCTCTGGAAACACCATATATTTT
TRBV7-2	-	TRBJ2-3	-	CASSLEGVGDTQYF	TGTGCCAGCAGCTTAGAGGGGGTCGGGGATACGCAGTATTTT
TRBV19	many	TRBJ2-2	TRBD1	CASSILRTGGYTGELFF	TGTGCCAGTAGTATTTTGCGGACAGGGGGTTACACCGGGGAGCTGTTTTTT
TRBV29-1	-	TRBJ2-3	-	CSVGGITTDTQYF	TGCAGCGTTGGGGGGATAACCACAGATACGCAGTATTTT
TRBV2	many	TRBJ2-1	-	CASQEQGPSSYNEQFF	TGTGCCAGCCAAGAGCAAGGGCCAAGCTCCTACAATGAGCAGTTCTTC
TRBV28	many	TRBJ2-7	-	CASRSGGSEVYEQYF	TGTGCCAGCAGATCAGGAGGGTCGGAGGTCTACGAGCAGTACTTC
TRBV27	many	TRBJ2-1	TRBD2	CASRQTSGSIYEQFF	TGTGCCAGCAGGCAAACTAGCGGGAGTATCTATGAGCAGTTCTTC
TRBV11-2	many	TRBJ2-4	-	CASSLEADIWGKNIQYF	TGTGCCAGCAGCTTAGAGGCGGACATCTGGGGCAAAAACATTCAGTACTTC
TRBV28	many	TRBJ2-7	TRBD1	CASIQGSGGLYEQYF	TGTGCCAGCATCCAAGGGTCAGGGGGCCTCTACGAGCAGTACTTC
TRBV30	few	TRBJ2-1	TRBD2	CAWRGLATNEQFF	TGTGCCTGGCGGGGACTAGCTACGAATGAGCAGTTCTTC
TRBV7-9	many	TRBJ2-1	-	CASSPGAGQFF	TGTGCCAGCAGCCCAGGGGCCGGGCAGTTCTTC
TRBV3-1	few	TRBJ2-5	TRBD2	CASSQGLAGHQETQYF	TGTGCCAGCAGCCAAGGGCTAGCGGGTCACCAAGAGACCCAGTACTTC
TRBV9	many	TRBJ2-3	-	CASSSRAGSSTDTQYF	TGTGCCAGCAGTTCCAGAGCGGGCTCTAGCACAGATACGCAGTATTTT
TRBV20-1	-	TRBJ2-5	TRBD2	CSARDPLTGGQQETQYF	TGCAGTGCTAGAGATCCACTAACGGGAGGGCAGCAGGAGACCCAGTACTTC
TRBV6-9	-	TRBJ2-2	-	CASSYSGGTSLSGELFF	TGTGCCAGCAGTTACTCAGGCGGGACTTCACTGTCCGGGGAGCTGTTTTTT
TRBV29-1	many	TRBJ2-7	-	CSVGRSSYEQYF	TGCAGCGTGGGCAGGAGCTCCTACGAGCAGTACTTC
TRBV13	many	TRBJ2-1	-	CASSPPEVSYNEQFF	TGTGCCAGCAGCCCCCCCGAAGTTTCCTACAATGAGCAGTTCTTC
TRBV12-5	many	TRBJ1-1	-	CASGSDRLNTEAFF	TGTGCTAGTGGGTCCGACAGGCTGAACACTGAAGCTTTCTTT
TRBV6-2/TRBV6-3	many	TRBJ2-5	TRBD1	CASSYGTGQETQYF	TGTGCCAGCAGTTACGGGACAGGACAAGAGACCCAGTACTTC
TRBV12-3/TRBV12-4	many	TRBJ1-3	-	CASSFVGNTIYF	TGTGCCAGCAGTTTTGTTGGAAACACCATATATTTT
TRBV25-1	many	TRBJ2-3	TRBD2	CASSDLGTSGGSDTQYF	TGTGCCAGCAGTGACCTGGGGACTAGCGGGGGATCAGATACGCAGTATTTT
TRBV4-2	few	TRBJ2-3	TRBD2	CASSPSVSSGNLALDTQYF	TGTGCCAGCAGCCCATCAGTTAGTAGCGGGAATTTAGCTTTAGATACGCAGTATTTT
TRBV5-1	many	TRBJ2-3	-	CASSLVGTKDTQYF	TGCGCCAGCAGCTTGGTTGGAACTAAAGATACGCAGTATTTT
TRBV28	many	TRBJ2-4	-	CASSLWAGRVDIQYF	TGTGCCAGCAGTTTATGGGCGGGGAGAGTTGACATTCAGTACTTC
TRBV5-1	many	TRBJ2-5	TRBD2	CASSLSGRADRETQYF	TGCGCCAGCAGCTTGAGCGGGAGGGCCGATAGGGAGACCCAGTACTTC
TRBV24-1	-	TRBJ2-2	TRBD2	CATSDPGTSGSNDGELFF	TGTGCCACCAGTGATCCCGGGACTAGCGGGAGCAATGACGGGGAGCTGTTTTTT
TRBV5-1	many	TRBJ2-1	-	CASSPNRDTSRQFF	TGCGCCAGCAGCCCGAACAGGGACACATCTAGGCAGTTCTTC
TRBV10-2	few	TRBJ2-1	TRBD2	CASTLAGAVNEQFF	TGCGCCAGTACTCTAGCGGGGGCGGTGAATGAGCAGTTCTTC
TRBV20-1	many	TRBJ2-3	-	CSARYSSDTQYF	TGCAGTGCTAGATATTCATCAGATACGCAGTATTTT
TRBV25-1	few	TRBJ1-4	-	CASRGPPNEKLFF	TGTGCCAGCAGGGGTCCGCCTAATGAAAAACTGTTTTTT
TRBV6-5	many	TRBJ1-2	-	CASSYSPMIINYGYTF	TGTGCCAGCAGTTACTCCCCCATGATAATTAACTATGGCTACACCTTC
TRBV19	few	TRBJ2-1	TRBD1	CASSFVGQGGQKQFF	TGTGCCAGTAGTTTCGTGGGACAGGGTGGGCAGAAGCAGTTCTTC
TRBV12-3/TRBV12-4	many	TRBJ2-1	-	CASTSEGASASSYNEQFF	TGTGCCAGCACCTCCGAGGGGGCTAGCGCTAGCTCCTACAATGAGCAGTTCTTC
TRBV29-1	many	TRBJ1-4	-	CSVADTRLEKLFF	TGCAGCGTGGCTGATACAAGACTGGAAAAACTGTTTTTT
TRBV6-1	many	TRBJ1-2	TRBD1	CASSEVDRDRDGRGYTF	TGTGCCAGCAGTGAAGTTGATCGGGACAGGGACGGGCGAGGCTACACCTTC
TRBV12-3/TRBV12-4	many	TRBJ2-4	-	CASRLAKNIQYF	TGTGCCAGCAGACTAGCCAAAAACATTCAGTACTTC
TRBV4-1	few	TRBJ1-1	TRBD1	CASSHLLGGHTEAFF	TGCGCCAGCAGCCACCTCTTAGGGGGCCACACTGAAGCTTTCTTT
TRBV7-8	many	TRBJ2-7	TRBD2	CASSLLAGGLTYEQYF	TGTGCCAGCAGCCTACTAGCGGGAGGACTAACCTACGAGCAGTACTTC
TRBV3-1	many	TRBJ2-3	-	CASSQDLGLTGTDTQYF	TGTGCCAGCAGCCAAGATCTTGGACTTACAGGCACAGATACGCAGTATTTT
TRBV11-2	many	TRBJ2-1	-	CASSLEERNEQFF	TGTGCCAGCAGCTTAGAGGAGCGGAATGAGCAGTTCTTC
TRBV5-1	-	TRBJ2-7	TRBD1	CASSPGQGANEQYF	TGCGCCAGCAGCCCGGGACAGGGGGCGAACGAGCAGTACTTC
TRBV24-1	few	TRBJ1-2	TRBD1	CATSDLGTAYGYTF	TGTGCCACCAGTGATTTGGGGACAGCCTATGGCTACACCTTC
TRBV7-9	many	TRBJ2-5	-	CASSLVGLSETQYF	TGTGCCAGCAGCTTAGTGGGACTTAGTGAGACCCAGTACTTC
TRBV7-2	-	TRBJ1-1	-	CASSLGRGNIEAFF	TGTGCCAGCAGCTTAGGCAGGGGAAACATTGAAGCTTTCTTT
TRBV15	few	TRBJ1-4	-	CATSKGGEKLFF	TGTGCCACCAGCAAAGGAGGAGAAAAACTGTTTTTT
TRBV19	-	TRBJ1-2	-	CASRVVYRSLDYGYTF	TGTGCCAGTAGGGTAGTGTACCGAAGCCTTGACTATGGCTACACCTTC
TRBV28	many	TRBJ2-5	TRBD2	CASSLAGTSGNGNF	TGTGCCAGCAGTTTAGCCGGGACTAGCGGAAACGGAAACTTC
TRBV20-1	many	TRBJ2-1	-	CSPQTRRGFNEQFF	TGCAGTCCCCAGACTAGGAGGGGCTTCAATGAGCAGTTCTTC
TRBV19	many	TRBJ1-4	TRBD1	CASSTTGEPEKLFF	TGTGCCAGTAGTACAACAGGGGAACCGGAAAAACTGTTTTTT
TRBV28	many	TRBJ2-7	TRBD2	CASSMGRGGTYEQYF	TGTGCCAGCAGTATGGGGAGGGGCGGAACCTACGAGCAGTACTTC
TRBV7-9	few	TRBJ2-1	TRBD2	CASSERGWLAGEQFF	TGTGCCAGCAGCGAACGGGGCTGGCTAGCGGGGGAGCAGTTCTTC